This note documents a single T cell receptor beta chain sequence. Its target is not known. Only in-frame clones appear in the TCRdb table, and some are missing; sequencing was by immunoSEQ multiplex PCR. The sample lists 130,000 or so clones; around 94% were seen once. This entry comes from a study of T cell responses to AZD1222 COVID-19 vaccine. General study points: Most donors were white British and more were female, and clonal diversity was possibly underestimated. Among AZD1222 vaccinees, only five or six were seropositive at baseline.

The CDR3 length is 13 residues. V lost 4 bases, J lost 4 bases, and 4 bases stayed unmatched. Germline V CDR1 and CDR2: SGHRS, YFSETQ. The sample was peripheral blood, taken on day 0 of AZD1222 vaccination. The origin of this receptor is an adult in good health. The chain is built from TRBV5-1 and TRBJ1-2; TRBD1 agrees at 7 bases. DNA for the CDR3: TGCGCCAGCAGCCAGGGGGGGTCCTATGGCTACACCTTC. It translates to CASSQGGSYGYTF.